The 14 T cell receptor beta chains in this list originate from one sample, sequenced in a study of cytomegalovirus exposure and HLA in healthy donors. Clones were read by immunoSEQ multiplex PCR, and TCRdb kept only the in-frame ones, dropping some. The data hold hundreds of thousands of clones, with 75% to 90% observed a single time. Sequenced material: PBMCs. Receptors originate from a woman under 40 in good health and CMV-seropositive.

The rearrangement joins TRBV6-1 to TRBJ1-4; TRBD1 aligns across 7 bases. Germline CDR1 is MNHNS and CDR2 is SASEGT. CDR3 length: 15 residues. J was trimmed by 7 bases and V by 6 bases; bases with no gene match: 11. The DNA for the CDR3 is TGTGCCAGCAGGGGACAGCTAGAAACGGGTGAAAAACTGTTTTTT. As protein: CASRGQLETGEKLFF.

DNA of the CDR3: TGTGCCAGCAGCCCTCTAGGGGTGGAGACCCAGTACTTC. This codes for CASSPLGVETQYF. This chain uses TRBV7-3 with TRBJ2-5; TRBD1 is a possible D gene (5 bases). Trimming left V 5 bases short and J 5 bases short, with 12 bases between. Germline CDR1 SGHTA, CDR2 FQGTGA. This CDR3 is 13 amino acids long.

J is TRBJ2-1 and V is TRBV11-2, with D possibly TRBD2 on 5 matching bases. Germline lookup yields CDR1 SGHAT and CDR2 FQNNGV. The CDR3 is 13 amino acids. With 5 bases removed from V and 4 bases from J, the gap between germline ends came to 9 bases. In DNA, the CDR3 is TGTGCCAGCAGCGCCGAGCGGTACAATGAGCAGTTCTTC. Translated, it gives CASSAERYNEQFF.

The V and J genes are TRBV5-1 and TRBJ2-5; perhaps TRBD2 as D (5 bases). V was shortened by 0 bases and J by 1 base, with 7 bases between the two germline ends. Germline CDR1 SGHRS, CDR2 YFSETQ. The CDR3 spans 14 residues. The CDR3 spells CASSLGAGQETQYF. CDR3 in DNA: TGCGCCAGCAGCTTGGGGGCGGGCCAAGAGACCCAGTACTTC.

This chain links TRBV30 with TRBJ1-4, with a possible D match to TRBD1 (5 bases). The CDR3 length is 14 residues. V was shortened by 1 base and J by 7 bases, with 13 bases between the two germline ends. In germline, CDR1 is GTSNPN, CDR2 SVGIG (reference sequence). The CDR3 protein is CAWSDPAGVEKLFF. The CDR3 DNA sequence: TGTGCCTGGAGTGACCCCGCGGGGGTTGAAAAACTGTTTTTT.

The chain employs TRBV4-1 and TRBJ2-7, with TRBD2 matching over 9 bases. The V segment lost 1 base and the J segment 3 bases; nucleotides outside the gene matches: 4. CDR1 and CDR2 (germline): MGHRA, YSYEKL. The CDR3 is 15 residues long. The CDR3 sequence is CASSQGTSELYEQYF. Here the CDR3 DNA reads TGCGCCAGCAGCCAAGGGACTAGCGAGCTCTACGAGCAGTACTTC.

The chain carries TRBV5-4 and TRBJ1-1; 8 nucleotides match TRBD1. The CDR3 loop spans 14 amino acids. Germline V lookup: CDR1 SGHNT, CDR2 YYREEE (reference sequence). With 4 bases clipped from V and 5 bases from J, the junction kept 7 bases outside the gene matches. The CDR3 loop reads CASSEGQDGTEAFF. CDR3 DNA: TGTGCCAGCAGCGAGGGACAGGATGGAACTGAAGCTTTCTTT. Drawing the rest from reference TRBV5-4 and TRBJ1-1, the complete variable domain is ETGVTQSPTHLIKTRGQQVTLRCSSQSGHNTVSWYQQALGQGPQFIFQYYREEENGRGNFPPRFSGLQFPNYSSELNVNALELDDSALYLCASSEGQDGTEAFFGQGTRLTVV.

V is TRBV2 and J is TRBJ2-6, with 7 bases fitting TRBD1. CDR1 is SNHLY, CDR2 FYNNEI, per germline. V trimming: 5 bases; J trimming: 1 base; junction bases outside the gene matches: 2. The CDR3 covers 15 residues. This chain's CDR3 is CASSTGVSGANVLTF. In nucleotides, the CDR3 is TGTGCCAGCAGTACAGGGGTGTCTGGGGCCAACGTCCTGACTTTC. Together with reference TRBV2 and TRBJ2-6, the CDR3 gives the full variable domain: EPEVTQTPSHQVTQMGQEVILRCVPISNHLYFYWYRQILGQKVEFLVSFYNNEISEKSEIFDDQFSVERPDGSNFTLKIRSTKLEDSAMYFCASSTGVSGANVLTFGAGSRLTVL.

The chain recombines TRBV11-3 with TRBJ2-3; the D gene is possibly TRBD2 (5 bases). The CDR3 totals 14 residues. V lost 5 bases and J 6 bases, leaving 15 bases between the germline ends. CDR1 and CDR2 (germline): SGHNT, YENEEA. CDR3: CASSQKRYDDTQYF. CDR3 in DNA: TGTGCCAGCAGCCAAAAGCGGTACGACGATACGCAGTATTTT.

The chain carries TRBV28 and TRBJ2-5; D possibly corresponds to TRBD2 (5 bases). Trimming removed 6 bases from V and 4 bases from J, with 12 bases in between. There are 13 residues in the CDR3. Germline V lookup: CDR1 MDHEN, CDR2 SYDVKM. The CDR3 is CASRIRGGETQYF. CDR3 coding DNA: TGTGCCAGCAGGATTCGGGGTGGAGAGACCCAGTACTTC.

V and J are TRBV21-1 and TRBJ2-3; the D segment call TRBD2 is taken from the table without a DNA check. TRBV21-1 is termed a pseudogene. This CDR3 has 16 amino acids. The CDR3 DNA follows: TGTGCCAGCAGCGAGCGACTAGCGGGTGGCACAGATACGCAGTATTTT. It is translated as CASSERLAGGTDTQYF.

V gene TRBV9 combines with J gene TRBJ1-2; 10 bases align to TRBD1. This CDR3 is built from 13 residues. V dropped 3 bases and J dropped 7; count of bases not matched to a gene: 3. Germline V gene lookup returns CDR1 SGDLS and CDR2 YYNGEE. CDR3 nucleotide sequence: TGTGCCAGCAGCGCGGGACAGGGGTTTGGCTACACCTTC. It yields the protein CASSAGQGFGYTF.

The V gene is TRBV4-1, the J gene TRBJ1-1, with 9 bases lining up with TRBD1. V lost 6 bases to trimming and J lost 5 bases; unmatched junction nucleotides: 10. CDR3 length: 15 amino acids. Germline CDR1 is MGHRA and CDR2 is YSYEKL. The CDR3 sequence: CASSDRGQGRTEAFF. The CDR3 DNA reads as TGCGCCAGCAGTGATCGGGGACAGGGAAGGACTGAAGCTTTCTTT.

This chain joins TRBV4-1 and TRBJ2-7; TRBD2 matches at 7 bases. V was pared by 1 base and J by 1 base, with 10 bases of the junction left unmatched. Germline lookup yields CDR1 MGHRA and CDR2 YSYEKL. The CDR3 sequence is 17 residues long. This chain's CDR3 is CASSQVSQELASYEQYF. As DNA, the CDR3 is TGCGCCAGCAGCCAAGTTTCCCAGGAACTAGCGTCCTACGAGCAGTACTTC.